This T cell receptor (beta chain) was profiled in a study of T cell repertoires in cytomegalovirus infection. Overall study context: CMV infection and matching HLA type were both indicated by public TCR beta signatures. Study observations and caveats: Pooled public TCR beta family frequency picked out CMV carriers with the relevant HLA. In two of eight donors, the top clonotype was HLA-C-restricted CMV-specific.

Germline V CDR1 and CDR2: MDHEN, SYDVKM. The length of the CDR3 is 16 residues. The V gene end was trimmed by 4 bases and the J gene end by 5 bases; junction bases not matched to a gene: 10. About this clonotype itself: No antigen is known for it.

TCRdb redid the calling of the reads with MiXCR, one entry per CDR3 protein. The sample records 310,000 or so distinct CDR3 sequences, about 25% being singletons. The source of this sequence is a human donor in good health (CMV status not recorded). Some clones in this sample may be carry-over from other donors' samples. The material sequenced was PBMCs. V gene TRBV28 combines with J gene TRBJ2-5, with 10 bases lining up with TRBD1. As DNA, the CDR3 is TGTGCCAGCAGTTCGGACAGGGGGGCATTCTCCGAGACCCAGTACTTC. It yields the protein CASSSDRGAFSETQYF.